These T cell receptor beta chains were read from a single sample in a study of Graves' ophthalmopathy and Graves' hyperthyroidism. MiXCR, applied by TCRdb to the multiplex PCR reads, yields one record per CDR3 protein. The sample has 650,000 to 900,000 distinct CDR3 sequences; roughly two fifths are singletons. Specimen: peripheral blood. These TCRs come from an adult man with Graves' ophthalmopathy. The CDR3 runs from the conserved cysteine through the conserved F or W. The D gene is left open where the match is weak. Expanded clones are given a class, and other clones once, few, many or no size at all.

>many|TRBJ1-2|NA|TRBV2
CASRGPGVEGYGYTF
TGTGCCAGCAGAGGGCCCGGGGTCGAGGGGTATGGCTACACCTTC
>NA|TRBJ2-7|NA|TRBV11-1
CASSLVLLSRLEGNPYEQYF
TGTGCCAGCAGCTTAGTACTATTATCCCGACTAGAGGGTAACCCCTACGAGCAGTACTTC
>many|TRBJ1-4|NA|TRBV5-1
CASSQGDRTTNEKLFF
TGCGCCAGCAGCCAGGGCGACAGAACAACTAATGAAAAACTGTTTTTT
>once|TRBJ1-1|NA|TRBV10-3
CAISSADFEAFF
TGTGCCATCAGTTCCGCGGACTTTGAAGCTTTCTTT
>many|TRBJ1-6|NA|TRBV7-6
CASSLSSGGSSPLHF
TGTGCCAGCAGCTTATCATCTGGGGGCAGTTCACCCCTCCACTTT
>NA|TRBJ2-5|TRBD2|TRBV19
CASSTPGGSMGETQYF
TGTGCCAGTAGTACTCCCGGCGGGAGTATGGGAGAGACCCAGTACTTC
>NA|TRBJ2-7|TRBD1|TRBV5-1
CASSLAGDSSNEQYF
TGCGCCAGCAGCTTGGCTGGGGACAGCAGTAACGAGCAGTACTTC
>NA|TRBJ2-5|NA|TRBV6-1
CASRTRARTQETQYF
TGTGCCAGCCGTACGAGGGCGAGGACCCAAGAGACCCAGTACTTC
>many|TRBJ1-1|NA|TRBV11-2
CASSPRAEAFF
TGTGCCAGCAGCCCCAGGGCTGAAGCTTTCTTT
>NA|TRBJ1-2|TRBD1|TRBV6-6
CASTLTGGAGYGYTF
TGTGCCAGCACCCTGACAGGGGGCGCAGGGTATGGCTACACCTTC
>NA|TRBJ1-6|NA|TRBV25-1
CASSEAKDSSYNSPLHF
TGTGCCAGCAGTGAAGCGAAGGACAGCTCCTATAATTCACCCCTCCACTTT
>few|TRBJ1-1|NA|TRBV7-8
CASSQDLGSTEAFF
TGTGCCAGCAGCCAAGATTTGGGGAGCACTGAAGCTTTCTTT
>many|TRBJ1-2|NA|TRBV19
CASSIAWNRPPNYGYTF
TGTGCCAGCAGTATAGCGTGGAACAGGCCTCCTAACTATGGCTACACCTTC
>few|TRBJ2-5|NA|TRBV11-2
CASSLAGPTEETQYF
TGTGCCAGCAGCTTGGCGGGACCCACCGAAGAGACCCAGTACTTC
>many|TRBJ2-2|TRBD1|TRBV2
CASSRLTGDTGELFF
TGTGCCAGCAGTCGTTTGACAGGGGACACCGGGGAGCTGTTTTTT
>NA|TRBJ1-5|TRBD1|TRBV10-3
CASSAGQGASSYEHF
TGTGCCAGCAGCGCGGGACAGGGGGCTAGCTCCTACGAGCATTTT
>once|TRBJ1-1|NA|TRBV10-2
CASSEWVVGNTEAFF
TGCGCCAGCAGTGAGTGGGTGGTAGGGAACACTGAAGCTTTCTTT
>NA|TRBJ1-1|NA|TRBV10-3
CASSYPGSFMNTEAFF
TGTGCCAGCAGTTACCCGGGTTCCTTCATGAACACTGAAGCTTTCTTT
>NA|TRBJ1-2|NA|TRBV29-1
CSVPRTAHGYTF
TGCAGCGTGCCTAGGACAGCCCATGGCTACACCTTC
>NA|TRBJ2-5|TRBD1|TRBV7-9
CASSFLRTGIQQETQYF
TGTGCCAGCAGCTTCTTGAGGACAGGTATCCAACAAGAGACCCAGTACTTC
>many|TRBJ2-3|NA|TRBV7-2
CASSSFTDTQYF
TGTGCCAGCAGCTCCTTCACAGATACGCAGTATTTT
>NA|TRBJ2-7|TRBD2|TRBV29-1
CSVGTGTRREQYF
TGCAGCGTCGGAACAGGGACTAGGCGCGAGCAGTACTTC